This T cell receptor (beta chain) was sequenced in a study of OX40 agonist ivuxolimab in advanced cancers. This CDR3 contains 16 residues. V was cut by 0 bases and J by 6 bases, with 17 bases left in between. Germline CDR1 is SGHAT and CDR2 is FQNNGV. Clones were sequenced by immunoSEQ multiplex PCR, and TCRdb holds only the in-frame ones, with some missing. This table has roughly 50,000 clones, about nine tenths appearing once. A note on this clone: Its antigen is not identified.

The study, taken as a whole, reports: At 0.1 to 3.0 mg/kg, clonal expansion of CD4+ and CD8+ blood T cells had occurred by week 6. Among the lowest levels of clonal expansion were found in partial responders at 0.1-3.0 mg/kg.

Patients with a history of autoimmune disease or on systemic immunosuppression were excluded. The chain couples TRBV11-2 to TRBJ1-2; TRBD1 might be the D (6 bases). This TCR derives from an adult with an advanced solid tumor such as melanoma, head and neck, liver or kidney cancer. The material sequenced was CD4+ or CD8+ T cells sorted from blood, taken in a trial of the OX40 agonist ivuxolimab. DNA of the CDR3: TGTGCCAGCAGCTTAGATCGATGGACAGTCCTCCATGGCTACACCTTC. Residues: CASSLDRWTVLHGYTF.